A single sample is the source of the 22 T cell receptor beta chains below, sequenced in a study of blood T cell repertoires in COVID-19. The data were produced by immunoSEQ multiplex PCR, yet TCRdb's version contains in-frame clones alone and is incomplete. Of more than 85,000 clones detected, roughly 82% appear once; the ten largest clones hold approximately 16%. Sample: peripheral blood. The receptors were sampled from a woman between 55 and 75 years old with acute or convalescent COVID-19.

V is TRBV30 and J is TRBJ2-7, with 11 bases fitting TRBD1. Trimming cost V 4 bases and J 5 bases; bases outside gene matches: 13. The CDR3 has 16 residues. Germline CDR1 reads GTSNPN; CDR2 reads SVGIG (reference sequence). CDR3 loop: CAWNGPGQGAGNEQYF. For the CDR3, the DNA is TGTGCCTGGAATGGTCCCGGACAGGGGGCCGGGAACGAGCAGTACTTC.

The chain employs TRBV3-1 (or the pseudogene TRBV3-2) and TRBJ2-5; 15 positions agree with TRBD2. Per the germline V gene, CDR1 is LGHDT and CDR2 is YNNKEL (reference sequence). Losses at the gene ends were 4 bases for V and 3 bases for J; bases not matched to a gene: 12. The CDR3 is 19 residues long. The CDR3 DNA sequence: TGTGCCAGCAGCCTCGAATCCGGGACTAGCGGGGGGCTCGAAGAGACCCAGTACTTC. Translation: CASSLESGTSGGLEETQYF.

This clone was seen a handful of times. V and J are TRBV11-2 and TRBJ1-1, with TRBD1 identical over 7 bases. The CDR3 length is 15 residues. The germline CDR1 and CDR2 sequences are SGHAT and FQNNGV. V dropped 6 bases and J dropped 1; count of bases not matched to a gene: 8. The CDR3 loop is CASRSNRGKNTEAFF. The CDR3 bases are TGTGCCAGCAGATCAAACAGGGGCAAGAACACTGAAGCTTTCTTT.

The chain employs TRBV6-2 or TRBV6-3 and TRBJ2-5; 7 nucleotides align to TRBD2. Germline assignment: CDR1 MNHEY and CDR2 SVGEGT. V was clipped by 2 bases and J by 4 bases; unmatched bases: 4. The CDR3 has 14 amino acids. The CDR3 is CASSYGAGLETQYF. CDR3 bases: TGTGCCAGCAGTTACGGAGCGGGGTTAGAGACCCAGTACTTC.

The chain couples TRBV28 to TRBJ1-2; D unclear. V was trimmed by 4 bases and J by 6 bases, leaving 9 bases between them. The CDR3 covers 12 residues. Germline CDR1 reads MDHEN; CDR2 reads SYDVKM. CDR3 region: CASSSPLDGYTF. The CDR3 nucleotides are TGTGCCAGCAGTTCCCCCCTCGATGGCTACACCTTC.

The chain employs TRBV4-1 and TRBJ2-3; TRBD1 matches at 8 bases. Trimming cost V 4 bases and J 4 bases; bases outside gene matches: 7. Germline loops: CDR1 MGHRA, CDR2 YSYEKL. The CDR3 sequence is 15 residues long. CDR3 in DNA: TGCGCCAGCAGCCGGGGGACAGGAGCCCCAGATACGCAGTATTTT. Translating it yields CASSRGTGAPDTQYF.

The chain couples TRBV4-2 to TRBJ1-5; TRBD1 might be the D (5 bases). Germline V gene sequence: CDR1 LGHNA, CDR2 YNFKEQ. The CDR3 totals 15 residues. V was shortened by 6 bases and J by 5 bases, with 17 bases between the two germline ends. The CDR3 region has the DNA TGTGCCAGCAGTCTTCGACAGAATCAAGATCAGCCCCAGCATTTT. Its translation is CASSLRQNQDQPQHF.

V usage is TRBV24-1 and J usage is TRBJ2-5, with 7 bases lining up with TRBD1. The CDR3 covers 15 residues. Trimming removed 3 bases from V and 5 bases from J; junction bases left unmatched: 8. The germline V gene has CDR1 KGHDR and CDR2 SFDVKD. CDR3 in amino acids: CATSDPAGGWETQYF. The DNA of the CDR3 is TGTGCCACCAGTGATCCGGCAGGGGGATGGGAGACCCAGTACTTC.

This clone came up a few times. This rearrangement joins TRBV18 to TRBJ2-5; D is possibly TRBD1 (5 bases). Per the germline V gene, CDR1 is KGHSH and CDR2 is LQKENI. V dropped 0 bases and J dropped 4 bases, with 6 bases sitting between them. The CDR3 totals 13 residues. The CDR3 reads CASSPPGAETQYF. CDR3 sequence (DNA): TGTGCCAGCTCACCACCAGGGGCAGAGACCCAGTACTTC.

This rearrangement joins TRBV6-5 to TRBJ1-2, with TRBD1 matching over 9 bases. The CDR3 has 14 residues. Germline V gives CDR1 MNHEY, CDR2 SVGAGI. Trimming took 4 bases from V and 4 from J; bases not matched to a gene: 4. CDR3 in amino acids: CASSLDRGSYGYTF. In nucleotides, the CDR3 is TGTGCCAGCAGTTTGGACAGGGGCAGCTATGGCTACACCTTC.

This clone was seen only once. The rearrangement links TRBV14 to TRBJ2-5, with a possible D match to TRBD1 (5 bases). CDR1 is SGHDN, CDR2 FVKESK, per germline. V lost 4 bases and J 9 bases, leaving 9 bases between the germline ends. This CDR3 contains 11 residues. The CDR3 region is CASSLGHAQYF. The DNA of the CDR3 is TGTGCCAGCAGCCTAGGACATGCCCAGTACTTC.

V is TRBV4-2 and J is TRBJ2-2; a weak D match, TRBD1 (6 bases). The CDR3 is made up of 14 amino acids. V lost 8 bases to trimming and J lost 4 bases, with 14 bases between them. Germline lookup yields CDR1 LGHNA and CDR2 YNFKEQ. CDR3 region: CASHRPGATGELFF. The CDR3 region has the DNA TGTGCCAGCCACCGTCCAGGGGCCACCGGGGAGCTGTTTTTT.

This rearrangement joins TRBV6-4 to TRBJ2-1; 13 bases fit TRBD2. Germline assignment: CDR1 MRHNA and CDR2 SNTAGT. V gave up 3 bases and J gave up 7 bases; unmatched junction bases: 0. The CDR3 is 14 amino acids. CDR3 nucleotides: TGTGCCAGCAGTGAGACTAGCGGGGGGAATGAGCAGTTCTTC. This translates into CASSETSGGNEQFF.

V usage is TRBV2 and J usage is TRBJ1-6, with D possibly being TRBD1 (6 bases). The germline V gene encodes CDR1 SNHLY and CDR2 FYNNEI. This CDR3 spans 17 amino acids. Trimming cost V 8 bases and J 0 bases, with 17 bases left between them. The CDR3 region has the DNA TGTGCCAGCCTTTTCTCCCGGGACACCTCCTATAATTCACCCCTCCACTTT. This encodes CASLFSRDTSYNSPLHF.

The chain carries TRBV6-5 and TRBJ1-3; TRBD1 matches 7 bases. From germline, CDR1 is MNHEY and CDR2 SVGAGI. The CDR3 runs 12 residues. With V trimmed by 4 bases and J by 8 bases, 2 bases remained unmatched. The chain's CDR3 is CASSSQGDTIYF. For the CDR3, the DNA is TGTGCCAGCAGTTCCCAGGGGGACACCATATATTTT.

The chain joins TRBV6-1 to TRBJ1-6; possible D gene TRBD1, 5 bases. CDR1 and CDR2 (germline): MNHNS, SASEGT. V dropped 3 bases and J dropped 8 bases, with 8 bases sitting between them. The CDR3 has 13 residues. The CDR3: CASSETRDSPLHF. DNA of the CDR3: TGTGCCAGCAGTGAGACCAGGGATTCACCCCTCCACTTT.

The V call is TRBV24-1, the J call TRBJ2-3, with 8 bases identical to TRBD1. This CDR3 comprises 15 residues. After removal of 3 bases from V and 6 bases from J, the junction contained 7 bases not matched to a gene. Germline lookup yields CDR1 KGHDR and CDR2 SFDVKD. The CDR3 DNA sequence: TGTGCCACCAGTGATCCGGGACAGGAGGGGGATACGCAGTATTTT. Translation: CATSDPGQEGDTQYF.

The chain links TRBV11-3 to TRBJ2-1, with TRBD2 matching 12 bases. Germline V CDR1 and CDR2: SGHNT, YENEEA. The CDR3 sequence is 15 residues long. The ends lost 4 bases at V and 3 bases at J; junction bases unmatched: 1. The CDR3 spells CASSSSGGVYNEQFF. In DNA, the CDR3 is TGTGCCAGCAGCTCTAGCGGGGGGGTCTACAATGAGCAGTTCTTC.

The gene calls are TRBV18 and TRBJ1-3; D unclear. This CDR3 contains 23 residues. Trimming removed 5 bases at V and 0 bases at J, with 35 bases between. Germline V gene data show CDR1 as KGHSH and CDR2 as LQKENI. The CDR3: CASSFLPPTYSLEDSGSGNTIYF. CDR3 coding DNA: TGTGCCAGCTCATTTTTACCCCCCACATACAGTTTGGAGGACTCAGGCTCTGGAAACACCATATATTTT.

The chain uses TRBV27 and TRBJ2-5; D remains unclear. This CDR3 spans 14 amino acids. The V gene's germline CDR1 is MNHEY and CDR2 SMNVEV (reference sequence). V dropped 0 bases and J dropped 2 bases, with 7 bases sitting between them. This CDR3 reads CASSLSLQQETQYF. DNA of the CDR3: TGTGCCAGCAGTTTATCCTTGCAGCAAGAGACCCAGTACTTC.

The chain recombines TRBV18 with TRBJ1-1; D uncertain. This CDR3 contains 17 residues. Between the trimmed V and J ends, which lost 1 base and 0 bases, there was a span of 15 bases. Germline V gives CDR1 KGHSH, CDR2 LQKENI. CDR3 residues: CASSPQVLVGMNTEAFF. CDR3 DNA sequence: TGTGCCAGCTCACCACAGGTGCTGGTCGGGATGAACACTGAAGCTTTCTTT.

This clone came up a few times. The chain recombines TRBV4-3 with TRBJ1-6, with TRBD1 matching 10 bases. With V trimmed by 5 bases and J by 13 bases, 2 bases remained unmatched. Germline V gene data show CDR1 as LGHNA and CDR2 as YSLEER. This CDR3 has 12 amino acids. The CDR3 nucleotides read TGCGCCAGCAGCGGGGACAGGGGTCCCCTCCACTTT. Translating it yields CASSGDRGPLHF.